This record concerns one TCR beta chain sequence. This record comes from a study of blood T cell repertoires in COVID-19. Background on the study: Acute and convalescent COVID-19 samples came from the United States, Italy and Spain. The analysed material was cDNA or gDNA that came from T cells, B-cell-depleted T cells, or PBMCs.

This CDR3 is built from 15 residues. Germline V gives CDR1 LGHDT, CDR2 YNNKEL (reference sequence). The V gene lost 0 bases and the J gene lost 8 bases, with 13 bases spanning the gap. Generated by immunoSEQ multiplex PCR, the TCRdb table keeps only in-frame clones and is missing some. The top ten clones hold about 8.9% of a sample with 160,000 or so clones, around 80% of them seen once. This chain links TRBV3-1 (or the pseudogene TRBV3-2) with TRBJ2-2, with no clear D. The sequencing sample was made of peripheral blood. This receptor was taken from a woman aged 45-60 years with acute or convalescent COVID-19. Here the CDR3 reads CASSQEAAMSGELFF. The CDR3 DNA is TGTGCCAGCAGCCAAGAGGCGGCCATGTCAGGGGAGCTGTTTTTT.